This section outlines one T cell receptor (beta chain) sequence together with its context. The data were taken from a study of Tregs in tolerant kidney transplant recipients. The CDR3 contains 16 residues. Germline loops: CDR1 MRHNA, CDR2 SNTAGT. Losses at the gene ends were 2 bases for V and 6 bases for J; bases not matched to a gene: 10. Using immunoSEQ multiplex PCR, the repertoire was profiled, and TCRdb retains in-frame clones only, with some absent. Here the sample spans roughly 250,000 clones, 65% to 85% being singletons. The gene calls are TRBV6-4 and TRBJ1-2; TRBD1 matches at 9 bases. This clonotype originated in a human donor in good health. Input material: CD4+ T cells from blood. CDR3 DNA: TGTGCCAGCAGTGACGGGACAGGGTCGATCTTGGATGGCTACACCTTC. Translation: CASSDGTGSILDGYTF.